This TCR beta chain stems from a study of breast tumors, draining lymph nodes, adjacent tissues. Notes on the study in general: Most tumor T cells seemingly derive from lymph node, then expand in tumor. Compared with basal-like, luminal-like tumors shared significantly more repertoire with nontumor tissue.

The sample holds many counts of this clonotype. Its antigen is unidentified. Trimming stripped 1 base from V and 8 bases from J, with 11 bases between. Germline CDR1 is DFQATT and CDR2 is SNEGSKA (reference sequence). CDR3 size: 12 residues. TCRdb independently ran MiXCR on the multiplex PCR reads; one entry per CDR3 protein. The repertoire holds roughly 70,000 distinct CDR3 sequences, with roughly 40% as singletons. The rearrangement uses TRBV20-1 and TRBJ1-2; D is perhaps TRBD1 (6 bases). The material sequenced was breast tumor tissue. The TCR was taken from a female donor with breast cancer. Some clones in this sample may be carry-over from other donors' samples. The CDR3 coding sequence is TGCAGTGCTAGAGGGGGGCCCTGGGGCTACACCTTC. Its translation is CSARGGPWGYTF.